The clone carrying this T cell receptor (beta chain) is medium-sized (0.01 to 0.1%) within its sample. The CDR3 contains 13 residues. Germline lookup yields CDR1 GTSNPN and CDR2 SVGIG (reference sequence). V shed 3 bases, J shed 7 bases, and the junction held 2 bases outside the gene matches. TCRdb passed the RT-PCR reads through MiXCR, listing each CDR3 protein once. The top ten hold 35% to 50% of the sample, which has roughly 1,300 distinct CDR3 sequences, roughly 30% seen once. This record comes from a study of patients and donors after allogeneic stem cell transplantation. The sequence came from a human donor who was either an allogeneic HSCT recipient or a stem cell or donor lymphocyte infusion donor (not recorded which). It is not recorded whose cells these are; they may come from a transplant donor. Specimen: blood, either unsorted or a sorted T cell fraction (not recorded which). This sequence joins TRBV30 and TRBJ2-2; 10 bases fit TRBD1. CDR3 bases: TGTGCCTGGAGGGGACAGGGGAGCGGGGAGCTGTTTTTT. This translates into CAWRGQGSGELFF.